The subject of this entry is one TCR beta chain. Its specificity is unknown. The authors prepared the TCRbeta library with unique molecular identifiers. In TCRdb, the PCR reads were re-called with MiXCR into one record per CDR3 protein. Of about 900,000 distinct CDR3 sequences listed, roughly 29% are singletons. This CDR3 contains 13 residues. CDR1 and CDR2 from the germline V gene are SGHKS and YYEKEE (reference sequence). V was cut by 0 bases and J by 6 bases, with 8 bases left in between. The sample is drawn from a study of T-cell reconstitution after alpha-beta-depleted transplantation in children. Points from the study as a whole: The high TCRbeta diversity at day 60 in some patients came from surviving recipient T cells and thymic progenitors. After one year, T-cell counts and TCRbeta diversity mostly came from new T cells.

This chain connects TRBV5-5 to TRBJ2-3; D remains unclear. The source of this sequence is a boy under two years old who had a stem cell transplant for SCID, so the T cells may come from the graft donor. The starting material was PBMCs, mostly from graft donor cells, obtained 360 days after TCRalphabeta/CD19-depleted stem cell transplant. The CDR3, as DNA: TGTGCCAGCAGCTTGGGAATCGGGGATACGCAGTATTTT. Amino acids: CASSLGIGDTQYF.